The subject of this entry is one TCR beta chain. In the authors' workflow: From reference gene primer amplification, estimates of nucleated cell counts were derived. This table comes from immunoSEQ multiplex PCR, and its TCRdb copy is limited to in-frame clones, with some not included. V, J and clone size are those of that table, while D and trimming were read from the DNA. The sample contains some 66,000 clones, around nine tenths of which appear only once. The record originates from a study of blood T cell repertoires in COVID-19. The wider study: Spain, Italy and the United States supplied samples that represented acute and convalescent COVID-19. Sample material is recorded as cDNA or gDNA derived from T cells, B-cell-depleted T cells, or PBMCs.

The source material was peripheral blood. The TCR comes from a woman aged 55-69 years with acute or convalescent COVID-19.

The CDR3 DNA reads TGTGCCACCAGTGACCCTAGCGGGGGGACCCAAGAGACCCAGTACTTC. This codes for CATSDPSGGTQETQYF. The genes are TRBV24-1 and TRBJ2-5; the match to TRBD2 covers 11 bases. This CDR3 comprises 16 residues. In germline, CDR1 is KGHDR, CDR2 SFDVKD. J gave up 1 base and V 4 bases, and 4 bases lay outside the gene matches.